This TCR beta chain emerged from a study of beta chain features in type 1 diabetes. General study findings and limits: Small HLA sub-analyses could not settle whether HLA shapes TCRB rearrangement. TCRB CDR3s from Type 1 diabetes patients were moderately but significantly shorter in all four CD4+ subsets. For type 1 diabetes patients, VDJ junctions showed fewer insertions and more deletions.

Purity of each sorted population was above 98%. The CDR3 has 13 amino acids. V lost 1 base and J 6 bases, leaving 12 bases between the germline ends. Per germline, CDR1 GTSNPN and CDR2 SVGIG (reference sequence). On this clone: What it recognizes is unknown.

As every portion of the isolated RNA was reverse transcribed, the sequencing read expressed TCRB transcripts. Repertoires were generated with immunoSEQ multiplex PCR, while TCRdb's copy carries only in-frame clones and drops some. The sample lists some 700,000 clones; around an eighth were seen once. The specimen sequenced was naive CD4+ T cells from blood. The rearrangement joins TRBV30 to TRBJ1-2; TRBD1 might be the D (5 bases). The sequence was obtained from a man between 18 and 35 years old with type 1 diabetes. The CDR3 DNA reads TGTGCCTGGAGTGGTTGGGGACTTGATGGCTACACCTTC. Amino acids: CAWSGWGLDGYTF. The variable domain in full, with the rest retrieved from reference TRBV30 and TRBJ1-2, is SQTIHQWPATLVQPVGSPLSLECTVEGTSNPNLYWYRQAAGRGLQLLFYSVGIGQISSEVPQNLSASRPQDRQFILSSKKLLLSDSGFYLCAWSGWGLDGYTFGSGTRLTVV.